A single sample gave rise to the 21 T cell receptor beta chains below, sequenced in a study of tumor-infiltrating lymphocytes in primary liver carcinoma. RNA was extracted from whole blood without cell sorting, alongside germline DNA. Starting material of around 490 ng total RNA yielded TCR beta cDNA via a constant-region primer. Three rounds of nested multiplex PCR with slightly modified ARM-PCR produced TCR beta libraries. TRBV1-TRBV30 forward primers paired with a C-beta reverse primer were used in the first two PCR rounds, which ran approximately 11 cycles each. Using its own MiXCR run on the multiplex PCR reads, TCRdb lists one record per CDR3 protein. The sample has hundreds of thousands of distinct CDR3 sequences; more than 55% are singletons. Sequenced sample: peripheral blood. Receptor source: a woman aged 25-40 years with primary liver carcinoma and hepatitis B virus infection.

The gene calls are TRBV5-1 and TRBJ2-3; 10 nucleotides match TRBD2. Germline V gene lookup returns CDR1 SGHRS and CDR2 YFSETQ. V lost 2 bases and J lost 0; bases outside the gene matches: 6. This CDR3 is 17 amino acids long. CDR3 coding DNA: TGCGCCAGCAGCTTCGGGACTAGCGACCCTAGCACAGATACGCAGTATTTT. As protein: CASSFGTSDPSTDTQYF.

This clonotype has ten or more counts. The chain couples TRBV4-2 to TRBJ2-1; TRBD2 agrees at 10 bases. The CDR3 has 19 amino acids. The junction had 15 bases not matched to a gene; V was cut back by 2 bases and J by 5 bases. Germline V lookup: CDR1 LGHNA, CDR2 YNFKEQ. The CDR3 reads CASSQLPLAGYFSDNEQFF. The DNA for the CDR3 is TGTGCCAGCAGCCAACTTCCACTAGCGGGATACTTCTCGGACAATGAGCAGTTCTTC.

A word on this clonotype: Since no conserved phenylalanine or tryptophan closes the CDR3, a read error is the likely cause. The chain carries TRBV10-2 and TRBJ2-1; D not certain. This CDR3 is 14 amino acids long. V lost 6 bases, J lost 1 base, and 10 bases lay in between. Germline CDR1 reads WSHSY; CDR2 reads SAAADI. CDR3 DNA: TGCGCCAGCAGCCCTATTACATCCTACAATGAGCAGTTCTCC. It yields the protein CASSPITSYNEQFS.

This clonotype was detected ten times or more. The rearrangement uses TRBV4-2 and TRBJ2-7; D might be TRBD2 (6 bases). The CDR3 consists of 16 residues. From germline, CDR1 is LGHNA and CDR2 YNFKEQ. V shed 0 bases and J shed 3 bases, with 15 bases lying between them. As DNA, the CDR3 is TGTGCCAGCAGCCAAGACGGGGGACTCCCTCTCTACGAGCAGTACTTC. Translated: CASSQDGGLPLYEQYF.

The V and J genes are TRBV30 and TRBJ2-1, with 7 bases that match TRBD1. J was trimmed by 0 bases and V by 4 bases; bases with no gene match: 6. This CDR3 has 15 amino acids. CDR1 GTSNPN and CDR2 SVGIG come from the germline V gene (reference sequence). CDR3 DNA: TGTGCCTGGAATAAGGACAGGAGCTCCTACAATGAGCAGTTCTTC. Translated: CAWNKDRSSYNEQFF.

Regarding this clonotype: A junction boundary mismatches the germline segment, possibly from a read error. J is TRBJ1-3 and V is TRBV4-2; no reliable D call. The CDR3 loop spans 15 amino acids. The V gene's germline CDR1 is LGHNA and CDR2 YNFKEQ. CDR3 region: CANSQDKISGNTIYF. DNA of the CDR3: TGTGCCAACAGCCAAGACAAGATCTCTGGAAACACCATATATTTT.

As to this clonotype: A junction boundary mismatches the germline segment, possibly from a read error. The rearrangement links TRBV12-3 or TRBV12-4 to TRBJ2-7; D unclear. This CDR3 region has 15 residues. The CDR3 spells CASCFIARLSYVQYF. In nucleotides, the CDR3 is TGTGCCAGCTGTTTCATCGCTCGCCTCTCCTACGTGCAGTACTTC.

Comment on this clonotype: A junction end diverges from the germline sequence, so it may reflect a read error. The chain carries TRBV7-9 and TRBJ2-3, with TRBD1 identical over 9 bases. The germline gives CDR1 SEHNR, CDR2 FQNEAQ (reference sequence). CDR3 length equals 17 residues. The chain's CDR3 is CTSSSRTGAFSTDTQYF. The CDR3 DNA follows: TGTACCAGCAGCTCACGGACAGGGGCATTCAGTACAGATACGCAGTATTTT.

V is TRBV30 and J is TRBJ1-2, with unresolved D. Trimming shortened V by 0 bases and J by 6 bases, and 8 bases separated the two germline ends. The CDR3 consists of 12 residues. Germline CDR1 GTSNPN, CDR2 SVGIG (reference sequence). For the CDR3, the DNA is TGTGCCTGGAGTGTAGCCATGAATGGCTACACCTTC. This translates into CAWSVAMNGYTF.

The chain has TRBV18 and TRBJ2-1; D is undetermined. The V end was cut by 5 bases, the J end by 9 bases, with 8 bases between. CDR3 length: 11 amino acids. Germline CDR1 reads KGHSH; CDR2 reads LQKENI. CDR3 protein: CASSSTFEQFF. The CDR3 DNA sequence: TGTGCCAGCTCATCCACCTTTGAGCAGTTCTTC.

In the case of this clonotype: A much larger clone lies a single base off, so this may be a read error. CDR3 amino acids: CSVGDRGAIFF. DNA for the CDR3: TGCAGCGTGGGGGATCGGGGGGCTATATTCTTC. The gene calls are TRBV29-1 and TRBJ2-1, with D maybe TRBD2 (7 bases). The CDR3 covers 11 residues. Trimming removed 6 bases from V and 16 bases from J, with 19 bases in between. The germline V gene encodes CDR1 SQVTM and CDR2 ANQGSEA.

The chain combines TRBV12-3 or TRBV12-4 with TRBJ2-3, with 7 nucleotides matching TRBD2. The CDR3 has 20 amino acids. V shed 4 bases, J shed 4 bases, and the junction held 23 bases outside the gene matches. CDR3 nucleotide sequence: TGTGCCAGCAGTTCCCCCCCGACTAGCCAGTTCAACCTTCCCCCAGATACGCAGTATTTT. As protein: CASSSPPTSQFNLPPDTQYF.

Note on this clonotype: A single base separates this from a much larger clone, so it may be a read error. The rearrangement uses TRBV12-3 or TRBV12-4 and TRBJ2-5, with a possible D match to TRBD2 (5 bases). The CDR3 extends over 12 amino acids. CDR3 nucleotides: TGTGCCAGCTCTCGGGATCAAGAGATCCAGTACTTC. Protein sequence: CASSRDQEIQYF.

The rearrangement links TRBV7-8 to TRBJ2-7; possible D gene TRBD1, 6 bases. Germline V lookup: CDR1 SGHVS, CDR2 FQNEAQ. The CDR3 spans 14 residues. The CDR3 spells CISSLDGRGNEQYF. The CDR3 DNA sequence: TGTATCAGCAGCTTAGACGGCAGGGGAAACGAGCAGTACTTC.

This clonotype was counted once. The chain joins TRBV12-3 or TRBV12-4 to TRBJ1-1; D gene uncertain. The length of the CDR3 is 17 residues. V was clipped by 5 bases and J by 1 base, with 20 bases between them. CDR3 bases: TGTGCCAGCAGTCGCGGACTCGAGTCGGCGTGGAACACTGAAGCTTTCTTT. It encodes CASSRGLESAWNTEAFF.

This clonotype came up once. The rearrangement joins TRBV6-5 to TRBJ2-7; no clear D. CDR1 and CDR2 from the germline V gene are MNHEY and SVGAGI. CDR3 length equals 14 residues. Trimming took 4 bases from V and 2 from J, leaving 12 bases between them. CDR3 nucleotides: TGTGCCAGCAGTTCCAGGAAAGGGACCTACGAGCAGTACTTC. It specifies CASSSRKGTYEQYF.

V and J are TRBV5-4 and TRBJ1-1; D is possibly TRBD1 (5 bases). The CDR3 has 14 residues. With 4 bases removed from V and 8 bases from J, the gap between germline ends came to 18 bases. Germline assignment: CDR1 SGHNT and CDR2 YYREEE (reference sequence). The CDR3 reads CASSVQRGDREAFF. DNA for the CDR3: TGTGCCAGCAGCGTGCAGCGAGGGGATAGAGAAGCTTTCTTT.

This clonotype was counted at least ten times. CDR3 DNA sequence: TGTGCCAGCAGTCGTACCTACGAGCAGTACTTC. Translation: CASSRTYEQYF. The gene calls are TRBV6-2 or TRBV6-3 and TRBJ2-7; D gene uncertain. The CDR3 covers 11 residues. Deletions cut 5 bases from V and 2 bases from J, with 4 bases between. The V gene's germline CDR1 is MNHEY and CDR2 SVGEGT.

This chain links TRBV29-1 with TRBJ1-2, with TRBD1 as a possible D gene (5 bases). V gave up 6 bases and J gave up 7 bases, with 24 bases separating them. The germline CDR1 and CDR2 sequences are SQVTM and ANQGSEA. CDR3 length equals 15 residues. CDR3 sequence: CSVAATGATGLGYTF. The CDR3 DNA follows: TGCAGCGTAGCAGCCACCGGGGCAACAGGTCTTGGCTACACCTTC. Supplemented by reference TRBV29-1 and TRBJ1-2, the full variable domain reads SAVISQKPSRDICQRGTSLTIQCQVDSQVTMMFWYRQQPGQSLTLIATANQGSEATYESGFVIDKFPISRPNLTFSTLTVSNMSPEDSSIYLCSVAATGATGLGYTFGSGTRLTVV.

This clonotype was observed a handful of times. The chain uses TRBV12-3 or TRBV12-4 and TRBJ2-7; D is ambiguous. Trimming removed 6 bases at V and 3 bases at J, with 9 bases between. This CDR3 has 12 residues. CDR3 region: CASSGSGYEQYF. The CDR3 DNA follows: TGTGCCAGCAGCGGGTCGGGCTACGAGCAGTACTTC.

The chain has TRBV5-1 and TRBJ2-6, with D possibly being TRBD1 (5 bases). The CDR3 runs 17 residues. Germline assignment: CDR1 SGHRS and CDR2 YFSETQ. V was trimmed by 1 base and J by 0 bases, leaving 11 bases between them. CDR3: CASSLTGTDSGANVLTF. As DNA, the CDR3 is TGCGCCAGCAGCTTGACAGGAACCGACTCTGGGGCCAACGTCCTGACTTTC.